This T cell receptor beta chain was recovered during a study of shared clonotypes between healthy human individuals. General observations from the study: For naive CD4 cells, approximately 4.8% of clonotypes were shared across a few donors. The sampled material consisted only of blood, and tissue repertoires are likely to differ.

Investigators divided CD4+ cells into CD45RA+ naive and CD45RA-negative memory subsets. The CDR3 is 16 amino acids. Trimming cost V 3 bases and J 4 bases; bases outside gene matches: 10. Germline CDR1 and CDR2: SGDLS and YYNGEE. Generated by immunoSEQ multiplex PCR, the TCRdb table keeps only in-frame clones and is missing some. This table holds roughly 2.6 million clones, over 85% found once. In the case of this clone: Its matching antigen is unknown.

The sequencing sample was made of naive CD4+ T cells sorted from blood. Subset in this sample: CD45RA+ positively selected. The clonotype was recovered from a young man in good health. J is TRBJ2-3 and V is TRBV9; TRBD2 agrees at 8 bases. The CDR3 DNA is TGTGCCAGCAGCGGGGCCGGGGGGGCTATTGCAGATACGCAGTATTTT. It specifies CASSGAGGAIADTQYF.